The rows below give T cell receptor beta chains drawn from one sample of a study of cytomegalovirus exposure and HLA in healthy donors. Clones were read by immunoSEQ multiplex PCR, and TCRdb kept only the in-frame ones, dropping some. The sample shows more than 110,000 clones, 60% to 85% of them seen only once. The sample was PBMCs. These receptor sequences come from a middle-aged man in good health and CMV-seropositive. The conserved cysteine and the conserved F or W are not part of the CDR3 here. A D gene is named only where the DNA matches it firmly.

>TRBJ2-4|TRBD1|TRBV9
ASSPGTGLAKNIQY
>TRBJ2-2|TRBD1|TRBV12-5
ASGQDRGKGNTGELF
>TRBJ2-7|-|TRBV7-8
ASSSSGRRGEQY
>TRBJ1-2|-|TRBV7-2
ASSLDIRMGGYT
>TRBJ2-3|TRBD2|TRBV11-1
ASSFIGGGNTDTQY
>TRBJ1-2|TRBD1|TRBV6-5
ASSYGRTGNYGYT
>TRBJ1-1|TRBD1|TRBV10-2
ASSTGGYTEAF
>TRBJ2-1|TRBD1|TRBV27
ASSLPTGTGYNEQF
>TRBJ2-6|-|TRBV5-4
ASSLARGNVLT
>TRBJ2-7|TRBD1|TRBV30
AWRTGQGAYEQY
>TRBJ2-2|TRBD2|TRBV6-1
ASSEGGRGHGELF
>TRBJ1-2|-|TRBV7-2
ASSLATGSGHYGYT
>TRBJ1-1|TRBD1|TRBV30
AWREVFGTANTEAF
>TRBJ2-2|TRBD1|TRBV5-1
ASSHRDRGVNSAGELF
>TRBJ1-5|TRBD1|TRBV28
ASSLTGGWGNQPQH
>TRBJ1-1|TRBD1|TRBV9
ASSPRTGGLDTEAF
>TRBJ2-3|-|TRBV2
ASKTGSSLDTQY
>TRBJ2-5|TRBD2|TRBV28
ASSFGLALETQY
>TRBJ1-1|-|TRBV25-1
ASQGLNLHQNTEAF
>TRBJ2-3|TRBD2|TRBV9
ASSPTGGSTDTQY
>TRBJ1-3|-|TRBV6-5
ASSYSTGLRRNTIY
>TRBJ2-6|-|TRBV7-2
ASSLQTSSGANGLT
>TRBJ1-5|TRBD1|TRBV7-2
ASSPGQPRPQH
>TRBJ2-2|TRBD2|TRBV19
ASSSSGPGELF
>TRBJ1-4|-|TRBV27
ASRPGTLSNEKLF
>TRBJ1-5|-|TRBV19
ASSMRDNQPQH
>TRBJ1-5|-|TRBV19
ASSFSGNQPQH
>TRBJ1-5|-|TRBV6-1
ASSDLGGQPQH
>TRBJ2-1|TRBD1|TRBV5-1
ASSLDRGVILHHNEQF
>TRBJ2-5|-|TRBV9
ASSGGGPQY
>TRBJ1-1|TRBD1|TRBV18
ASSPTRQGRTEAF
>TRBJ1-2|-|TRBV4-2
ASSQEAGAGYT
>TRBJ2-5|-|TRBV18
ASSPGIGETQY
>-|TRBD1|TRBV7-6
ASSLTDRFIEGEQY
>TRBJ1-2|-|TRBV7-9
ASSFVEGYT
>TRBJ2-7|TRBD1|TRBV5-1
ASSLEPGTGLYSYEQY
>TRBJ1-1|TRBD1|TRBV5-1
ASSLTRGQGRRGTEAF
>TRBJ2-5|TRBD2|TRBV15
ATSRGSGSKTQY